The 6 T cell receptor beta chains presented below share a single source sample, sequenced in a study of blood T cell repertoires in COVID-19. This table comes from immunoSEQ multiplex PCR, and its TCRdb copy is limited to in-frame clones, with some not included. The data hold 250,000 to 300,000 clones, with about 86% observed a single time. The sample was peripheral blood. The receptors were sampled from an older woman with active or convalescent COVID-19.

V gene TRBV30 combines with J gene TRBJ2-1, with 8 bases fitting TRBD1. Per germline, CDR1 GTSNPN and CDR2 SVGIG (reference sequence). This CDR3 contains 16 residues. V dropped 2 bases and J dropped 3; count of bases not matched to a gene: 9. CDR3 residues: CAWSNNRGANYNEQFF. CDR3 in DNA: TGTGCCTGGAGTAATAACAGGGGGGCTAACTACAATGAGCAGTTCTTC.

The rearrangement uses TRBV30 and TRBJ1-5; no firm D call. Germline CDR1 and CDR2: GTSNPN and SVGIG (reference sequence). The CDR3 is 8 amino acids. V gave up 7 bases and J gave up 11 bases, with 6 bases separating them. The CDR3 DNA sequence: TGTGCCTATGAGTCCCAGCATTTT. Translation: CAYESQHF.

This rearrangement joins TRBV27 to TRBJ2-3; perhaps TRBD1 as D (6 bases). The CDR3 is 17 amino acids. With 1 base removed from V and 2 bases from J, the gap between germline ends came to 16 bases. Per the germline V gene, CDR1 is MNHEY and CDR2 is SMNVEV (reference sequence). The CDR3 sequence is CASSLWVEQGTTDTQYF. DNA for the CDR3: TGTGCCAGCAGTTTATGGGTTGAACAGGGTACCACAGATACGCAGTATTTT.

The rearrangement uses TRBV9 and TRBJ1-2; D not certain. V was shortened by 3 bases and J by 5 bases, with 8 bases between the two germline ends. CDR3 length equals 12 residues. CDR1 is SGDLS and CDR2 is YYNGEE in the germline V gene. The CDR3: CASSDRGYGYTF. The CDR3 nucleotides read TGTGCCAGCAGCGACCGAGGGTATGGCTACACCTTC.

The sample holds a few counts of this clone. This chain links TRBV7-8 with TRBJ2-1, with 7 bases fitting TRBD1. Losses at the gene ends were 2 bases for V and 6 bases for J; bases not matched to a gene: 7. The CDR3 sequence is 15 residues long. Germline assignment: CDR1 SGHVS and CDR2 FQNEAQ. In nucleotides, the CDR3 is TGTGCCAGCAGCTTACGGGACAGAGGGGGCAATGAGCAGTTCTTC. Its protein is CASSLRDRGGNEQFF.

The chain uses TRBV9 and TRBJ2-5; possible D gene TRBD2, 6 bases. V lost 0 bases and J 5 bases, leaving 17 bases between the germline ends. Germline V CDR1 and CDR2: SGDLS, YYNGEE. CDR3 length: 16 residues. CDR3 loop: CASSVDQAGPAETQYF. CDR3 DNA: TGTGCCAGCAGCGTAGACCAAGCGGGCCCAGCGGAGACCCAGTACTTC.